Listed below are T cell receptor beta chains from one sample, sequenced in a study of Graves' ophthalmopathy and Graves' hyperthyroidism. TCRdb independently ran MiXCR on the multiplex PCR reads; one entry per CDR3 protein. The sample holds over 150,000 distinct CDR3 sequences, over 35% seen once. Sequencing input: peripheral blood. These TCRs come from a woman between 40 and 50 years old with Graves' ophthalmopathy. CDR3s include the opening cysteine and the closing phenylalanine or tryptophan. The order of the fields is D gene, clone size, J gene, V gene, CDR3 protein, CDR3 DNA. D genes are given only for firm matches. The size field is filled for only some rows; it gives once, few, many or a size class.

.,once,TRBJ1-5,TRBV28,CASSVTGGGNQPQHF,TGTGCCAGCAGTGTGACAGGCGGGGGCAATCAGCCCCAGCATTTT
TRBD2,many,TRBJ2-7,TRBV20-1,CSASSLAGALLGEQYF,TGCAGTGCTAGCTCCCTAGCGGGGGCCCTTTTGGGCGAGCAGTACTTC
.,once,TRBJ2-5,TRBV28,CASSASVETQYF,TGTGCCAGCAGTGCTAGCGTGGAGACCCAGTACTTC
TRBD2,.,TRBJ2-5,TRBV20-1,CSARTSGRAQETQYF,TGCAGTGCTAGGACTAGCGGGAGGGCACAGGAGACCCAGTACTTC
.,.,TRBJ2-5,TRBV12-3/TRBV12-4,CASSESGLRETQYF,TGTGCCAGCAGTGAAAGTGGTCTCCGAGAGACCCAGTACTTC
.,many,TRBJ2-5,TRBV18,CASSQKETQYF,TGTGCCAGCTCACAGAAAGAGACCCAGTACTTC
.,many,TRBJ2-4,TRBV19,CASSIAGAKNIQYF,TGTGCCAGTAGTATAGCAGGGGCCAAAAACATTCAGTACTTC
.,many,TRBJ2-5,TRBV18,CASSAGPQETQYF,TGTGCCAGCTCAGCTGGACCGCAAGAGACCCAGTACTTC
.,few,TRBJ2-5,TRBV30,CAWSVSGGETQYF,TGTGCCTGGAGTGTATCGGGGGGCGAGACCCAGTACTTC
TRBD2,.,TRBJ2-7,TRBV11-1,CASSNSGSYEQYF,TGTGCCAGCAGTAATAGCGGGAGTTACGAGCAGTACTTC
.,many,TRBJ1-1,TRBV30,CAWIREGGRIEAFF,TGTGCCTGGATCCGCGAGGGGGGGCGGATTGAAGCTTTCTTT
TRBD2,many,TRBJ2-7,TRBV5-1,CASSFSGLPYEQYF,TGCGCCAGCAGCTTTAGCGGGTTGCCCTACGAGCAGTACTTC
.,many,TRBJ1-2,TRBV19,CASSIDTIGGGYTF,TGTGCCAGTAGTATCGATACCATCGGCGGCGGCTACACCTTC
TRBD1,.,TRBJ2-5,TRBV6-1,CASRQGTGGSETQYF,TGTGCCAGCAGGCAGGGGACAGGGGGCTCGGAGACCCAGTACTTC
.,few,TRBJ1-1,TRBV28,CASSLFRSNTEAFF,TGTGCCAGCAGTTTATTCCGATCAAACACTGAAGCTTTCTTT
.,few,TRBJ2-2,TRBV6-2/TRBV6-3,CASSFKGTNTGELFF,TGTGCCAGCAGTTTTAAAGGGACGAACACCGGGGAGCTGTTTTTT
TRBD2,many,TRBJ2-7,TRBV13,CASSPGRASYEQYF,TGTGCCAGCAGCCCTGGGAGGGCGAGCTACGAGCAGTACTTC
.,.,TRBJ1-5,TRBV15,CATSRAREAGNRPQHF,TGTGCCACCAGCAGAGCGAGGGAGGCAGGGAATCGGCCCCAGCATTTT
TRBD1,many,TRBJ1-2,TRBV20-1,CSARTGATNYGYTF,TGCAGTGCAAGGACAGGTGCCACTAACTATGGCTACACCTTC
.,once,TRBJ2-2,TRBV30,CAWSVEAPGVGELFF,TGTGCCTGGAGTGTAGAGGCCCCCGGGGTCGGGGAGCTGTTTTTT
TRBD1,many,TRBJ1-6,TRBV20-1,CSARGEQGAANSPLHF,TGCAGTGCTAGAGGGGAACAGGGGGCGGCGAATTCACCCCTCCACTTT
TRBD1,.,TRBJ1-5,TRBV7-6,CASSLVMGQGGDQPQHF,TGTGCCAGCAGCTTAGTGATGGGACAGGGAGGAGATCAGCCCCAGCATTTT
TRBD1,many,TRBJ1-2,TRBV27,CASRVRGQGRYGYTF,TGTGCCAGCAGAGTCAGGGGACAGGGGCGCTATGGCTACACCTTC
.,few,TRBJ1-2,TRBV6-2/TRBV6-3,CASSYRGQLYGYTF,TGTGCCAGCAGTTACCGCGGACAGCTCTATGGCTACACCTTC
TRBD2,few,TRBJ2-7,TRBV20-1,CSARDRRTSFYEQYF,TGCAGTGCTAGAGATCGGAGGACTAGCTTCTACGAGCAGTACTTC
TRBD2,.,TRBJ2-5,TRBV6-5,CASSYRLTSGGAEETQYF,TGTGCCAGCAGTTACCGACTAACTAGCGGGGGGGCCGAAGAGACCCAGTACTTC
.,many,TRBJ2-4,TRBV2,CASRGPAKNIQYF,TGTGCCAGCCGAGGACCGGCTAAAAACATTCAGTACTTC
.,many,TRBJ2-7,TRBV3-1,CASSPLTGTSSEQYF,TGTGCCAGCAGCCCGCTAACCGGGACCTCCTCCGAGCAGTACTTC
.,many,TRBJ1-5,TRBV7-2,CASSLSHPPQHF,TGTGCCAGCAGCTTATCCCATCCGCCCCAGCATTTT
TRBD2,many,TRBJ2-5,TRBV5-8,CASSFWGKTSGQETQYF,TGTGCCAGCAGCTTTTGGGGGAAGACTAGCGGCCAAGAGACCCAGTACTTC
.,.,TRBJ1-1,TRBV30,CAWSADRNTEAFF,TGTGCCTGGAGCGCTGACAGGAACACTGAAGCTTTCTTT
.,.,TRBJ2-5,TRBV12-3/TRBV12-4,CASRKEVAQETQYF,TGTGCCAGCAGAAAGGAGGTGGCTCAAGAGACCCAGTACTTC
.,.,TRBJ1-1,TRBV28,CASGDRKPAFF,TGTGCCAGCGGTGATCGTAAGCCCGCTTTCTTT
TRBD2,.,TRBJ2-5,TRBV7-2,CASSQGGLVMETQYF,TGTGCCAGCAGCCAAGGGGGACTAGTAATGGAGACCCAGTACTTC
.,many,TRBJ2-1,TRBV27,CASTGHNEQFF,TGTGCCAGTACGGGACACAATGAGCAGTTCTTC
.,once,TRBJ1-2,TRBV24-1,CATSDSPVNYGYTF,TGTGCCACCAGTGATTCTCCTGTTAACTATGGCTACACCTTC
.,many,TRBJ1-6,TRBV4-3,CASSQDGFSLHF,TGCGCCAGCAGCCAAGACGGGTTCTCCCTCCACTTT
.,.,TRBJ1-3,TRBV7-3,CASSLAPVSSGNTIYF,TGTGCCAGCAGCTTAGCCCCGGTATCCTCTGGAAACACCATATATTTT
.,many,TRBJ2-7,TRBV20-1,CSAPLEYEQYF,TGCAGTGCACCTTTGGAGTACGAGCAGTACTTC
TRBD1,many,TRBJ2-3,TRBV6-1,CASRDREAKDTQYF,TGTGCCAGCAGGGACAGGGAGGCTAAAGATACGCAGTATTTT
TRBD1,once,TRBJ1-2,TRBV28,CASSWTGPYGYTF,TGTGCCAGCAGTTGGACAGGGCCGTATGGCTACACCTTC
.,many,TRBJ1-5,TRBV12-5,CASGLATNSDGNQPQHF,TGTGCTAGTGGTTTGGCTACTAATTCAGATGGCAATCAGCCCCAGCATTTT
.,once,TRBJ2-5,TRBV12-3/TRBV12-4,CASSSDLLETQYF,TGTGCCAGCAGTTCGGACTTATTGGAGACCCAGTACTTC
.,many,TRBJ1-2,TRBV6-5,CASSYEGNYGYTF,TGTGCCAGCAGTTACGAGGGTAACTATGGCTACACCTTC
.,many,TRBJ1-6,TRBV6-1,CASSVDGGRSPLHF,TGTGCCAGCAGTGTGGACGGAGGGCGTTCACCCCTCCACTTT
.,.,TRBJ2-7,TRBV12-3/TRBV12-4,CATLMTGSYEQYF,TGTGCCACCCTGATGACAGGATCCTACGAGCAGTACTTC
TRBD2,many,TRBJ2-5,TRBV13,CASSLEREVGETQYF,TGTGCCAGCAGCTTAGAGCGGGAAGTTGGGGAGACCCAGTACTTC
TRBD2,many,TRBJ2-5,TRBV11-2,CASSLGLAVETQYF,TGTGCCAGCAGCCTCGGACTAGCGGTAGAGACCCAGTACTTC
.,.,TRBJ1-1,TRBV27,CASSSWGKGRTEAFF,TGTGCCAGCAGTTCCTGGGGAAAAGGGAGGACTGAAGCTTTCTTT
.,many,TRBJ1-2,TRBV12-3/TRBV12-4,CASSSGTANYGYTF,TGTGCCAGCAGCTCAGGGACGGCTAACTATGGCTACACCTTC
TRBD1,many,TRBJ2-5,TRBV28,CASSQGQGRQETQYF,TGTGCCAGCAGTCAGGGACAGGGTCGGCAAGAGACCCAGTACTTC
TRBD1,many,TRBJ1-1,TRBV11-1,CASSLGDRGRLNTEAFF,TGTGCCAGCAGCTTGGGGGACAGGGGGCGTTTGAACACTGAAGCTTTCTTT
.,.,TRBJ2-5,TRBV12-3/TRBV12-4,CASSFGELQETQYF,TGTGCCAGCAGTTTTGGGGAATTACAAGAGACCCAGTACTTC
TRBD1,many,TRBJ2-5,TRBV6-1,CASSGGQGASETQYF,TGTGCCAGCAGTGGGGGACAGGGGGCCTCGGAGACCCAGTACTTC
TRBD1,many,TRBJ1-1,TRBV10-3,CAISDRGLTEAFF,TGTGCCATCAGTGACAGGGGGCTTACTGAAGCTTTCTTT
TRBD1,.,TRBJ1-6,TRBV5-1,CASTKGGGGNSPLHF,TGCGCCAGCACCAAAGGGGGCGGTGGTAATTCACCCCTCCACTTT
.,many,TRBJ1-2,TRBV6-1,CASSEVVGHYGYTF,TGTGCCAGCAGTGAAGTAGTAGGCCACTATGGCTACACCTTC
TRBD2,.,TRBJ2-7,TRBV11-2,CANRRGGGDYEQYF,TGTGCCAACAGGCGGGGGGGCGGAGATTACGAGCAGTACTTC
.,many,TRBJ2-2,TRBV6-1,CASSGKSRVTNTGELFF,TGTGCCAGCAGTGGAAAGAGTCGGGTTACGAACACCGGGGAGCTGTTTTTT